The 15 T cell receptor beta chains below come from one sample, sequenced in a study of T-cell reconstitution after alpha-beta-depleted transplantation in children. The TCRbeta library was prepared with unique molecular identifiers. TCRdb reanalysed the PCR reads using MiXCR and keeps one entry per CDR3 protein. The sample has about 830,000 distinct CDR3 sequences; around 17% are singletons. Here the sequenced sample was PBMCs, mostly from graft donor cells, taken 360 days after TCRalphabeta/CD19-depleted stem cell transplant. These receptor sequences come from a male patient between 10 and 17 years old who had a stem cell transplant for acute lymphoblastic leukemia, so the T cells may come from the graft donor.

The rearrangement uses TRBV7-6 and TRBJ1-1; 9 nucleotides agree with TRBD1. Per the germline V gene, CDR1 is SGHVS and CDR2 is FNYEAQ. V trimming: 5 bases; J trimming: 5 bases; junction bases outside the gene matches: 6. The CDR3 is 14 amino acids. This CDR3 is CASSVNRGRTEAFF. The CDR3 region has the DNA TGTGCCAGCAGCGTAAACAGGGGGCGAACTGAAGCTTTCTTT.

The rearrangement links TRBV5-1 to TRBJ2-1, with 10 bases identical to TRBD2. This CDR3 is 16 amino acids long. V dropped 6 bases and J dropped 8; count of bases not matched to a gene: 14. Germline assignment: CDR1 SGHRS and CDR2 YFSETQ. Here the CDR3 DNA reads TGCGCCAGCATGGTGACCCCGGGACTAGCGACCGATGAGCAGTTCTTC. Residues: CASMVTPGLATDEQFF.

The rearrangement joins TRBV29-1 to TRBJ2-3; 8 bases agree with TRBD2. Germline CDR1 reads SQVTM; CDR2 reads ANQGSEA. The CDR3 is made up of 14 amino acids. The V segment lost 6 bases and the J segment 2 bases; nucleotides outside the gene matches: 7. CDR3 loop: CSVPQRETTDTQYF. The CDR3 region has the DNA TGCAGCGTCCCCCAGCGGGAGACCACAGATACGCAGTATTTT.

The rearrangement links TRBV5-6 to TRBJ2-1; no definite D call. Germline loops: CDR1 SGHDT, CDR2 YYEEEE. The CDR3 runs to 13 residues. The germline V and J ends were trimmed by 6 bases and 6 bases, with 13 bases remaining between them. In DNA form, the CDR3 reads TGTGCCAGCACCCTCGCTGGTGGCAATGAGCAGTTCTTC. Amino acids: CASTLAGGNEQFF.

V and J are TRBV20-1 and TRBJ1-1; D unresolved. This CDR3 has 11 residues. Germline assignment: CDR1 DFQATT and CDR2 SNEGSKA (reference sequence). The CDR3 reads CRAGSWTEAFF. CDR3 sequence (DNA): TGCAGGGCGGGGTCGTGGACTGAAGCTTTCTTT.

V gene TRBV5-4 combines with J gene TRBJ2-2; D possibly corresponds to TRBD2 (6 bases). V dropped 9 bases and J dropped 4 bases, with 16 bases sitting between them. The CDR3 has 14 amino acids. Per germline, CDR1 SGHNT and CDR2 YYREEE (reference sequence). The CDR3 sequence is CATEFGTSTGELFF. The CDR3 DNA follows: TGTGCCACCGAGTTCGGGACTTCCACCGGGGAGCTGTTTTTT.

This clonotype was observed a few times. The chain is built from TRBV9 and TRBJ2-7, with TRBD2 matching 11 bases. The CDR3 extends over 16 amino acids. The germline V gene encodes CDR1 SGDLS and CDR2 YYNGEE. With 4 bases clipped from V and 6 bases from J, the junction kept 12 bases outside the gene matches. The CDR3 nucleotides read TGTGCCAGCAGCCCCCGTTCACTAGCGGGAGCGGGCGAGCAGTACTTC. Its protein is CASSPRSLAGAGEQYF.

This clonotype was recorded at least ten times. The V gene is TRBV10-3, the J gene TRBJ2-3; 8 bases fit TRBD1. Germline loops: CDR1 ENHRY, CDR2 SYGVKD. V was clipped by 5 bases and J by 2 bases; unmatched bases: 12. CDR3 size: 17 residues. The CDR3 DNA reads TGTGCCATCAGTATCAGCGGACAGGGTCCACTCACAGATACGCAGTATTTT. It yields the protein CAISISGQGPLTDTQYF.

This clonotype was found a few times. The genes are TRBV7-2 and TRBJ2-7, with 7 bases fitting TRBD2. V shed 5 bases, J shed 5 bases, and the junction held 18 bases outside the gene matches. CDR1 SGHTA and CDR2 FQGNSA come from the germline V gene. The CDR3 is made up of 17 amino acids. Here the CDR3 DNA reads TGTGCCAGCAGCCCCCAGGAGCGGGAAGTCGTAGACCACGAGCAGTACTTC. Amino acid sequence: CASSPQEREVVDHEQYF.

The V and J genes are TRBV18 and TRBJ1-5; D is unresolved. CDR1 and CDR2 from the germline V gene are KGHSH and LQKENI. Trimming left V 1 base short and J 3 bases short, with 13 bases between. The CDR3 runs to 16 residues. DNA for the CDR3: TGTGCCAGCTCACCACTCGACACCCGGTCCAATCAGCCCCAGCATTTT. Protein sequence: CASSPLDTRSNQPQHF.

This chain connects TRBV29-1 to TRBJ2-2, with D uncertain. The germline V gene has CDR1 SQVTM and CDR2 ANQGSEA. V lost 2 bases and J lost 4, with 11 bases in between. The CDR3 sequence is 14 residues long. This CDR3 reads CSVENEVRTGELFF. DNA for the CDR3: TGCAGCGTTGAAAACGAGGTTCGCACCGGGGAGCTGTTTTTT.

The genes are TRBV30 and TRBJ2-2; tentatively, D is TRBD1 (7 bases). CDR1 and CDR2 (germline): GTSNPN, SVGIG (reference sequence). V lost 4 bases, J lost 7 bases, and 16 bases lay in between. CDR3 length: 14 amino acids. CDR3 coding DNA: TGTGCCTGGAATGAGGAGGGGGCTATCGGGGAGCTGTTTTTT. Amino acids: CAWNEEGAIGELFF.

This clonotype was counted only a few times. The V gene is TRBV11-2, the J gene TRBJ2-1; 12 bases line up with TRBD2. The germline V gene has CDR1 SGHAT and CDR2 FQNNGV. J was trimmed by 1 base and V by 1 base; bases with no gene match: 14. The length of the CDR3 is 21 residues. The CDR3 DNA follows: TGTGCCAGCAGCTTAGTTCCGTCTAGCGGGAGGGCCAATTCGTCCTACAATGAGCAGTTCTTC. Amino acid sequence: CASSLVPSSGRANSSYNEQFF.

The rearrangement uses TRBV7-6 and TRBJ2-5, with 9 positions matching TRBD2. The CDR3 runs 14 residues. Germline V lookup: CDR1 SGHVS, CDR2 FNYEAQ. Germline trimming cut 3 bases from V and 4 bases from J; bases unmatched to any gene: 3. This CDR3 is CASSLLAGAETQYF. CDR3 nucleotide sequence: TGTGCCAGCAGCTTGTTAGCGGGAGCAGAGACCCAGTACTTC.

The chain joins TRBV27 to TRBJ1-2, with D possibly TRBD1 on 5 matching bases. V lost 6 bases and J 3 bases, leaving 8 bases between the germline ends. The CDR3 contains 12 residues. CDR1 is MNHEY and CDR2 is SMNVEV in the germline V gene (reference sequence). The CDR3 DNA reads TGTGCCAGCAGCCCAGGGTACTATGGCTACACCTTC. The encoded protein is CASSPGYYGYTF.